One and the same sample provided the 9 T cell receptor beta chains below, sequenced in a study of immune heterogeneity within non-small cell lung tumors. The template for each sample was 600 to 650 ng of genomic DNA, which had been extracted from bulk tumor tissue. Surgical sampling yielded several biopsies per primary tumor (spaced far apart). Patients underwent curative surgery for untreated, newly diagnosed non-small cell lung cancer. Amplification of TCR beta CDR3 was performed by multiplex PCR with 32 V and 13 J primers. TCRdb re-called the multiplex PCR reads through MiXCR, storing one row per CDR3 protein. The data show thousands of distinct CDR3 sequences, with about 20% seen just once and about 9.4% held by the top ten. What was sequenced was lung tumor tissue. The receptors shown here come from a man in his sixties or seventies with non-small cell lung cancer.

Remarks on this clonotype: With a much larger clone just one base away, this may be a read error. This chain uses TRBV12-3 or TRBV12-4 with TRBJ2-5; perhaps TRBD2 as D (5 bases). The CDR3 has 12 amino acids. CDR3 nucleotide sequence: TGTGCCAGCAGTTTACGGGAAGAGCCCCAGTACTTC. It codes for CASSLREEPQYF.

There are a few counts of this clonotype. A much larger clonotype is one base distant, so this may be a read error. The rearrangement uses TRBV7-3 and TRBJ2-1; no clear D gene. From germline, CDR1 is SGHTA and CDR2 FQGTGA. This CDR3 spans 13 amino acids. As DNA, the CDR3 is TGTGCCAACAGCTTCGGATCCCGGGATGAGCAGTTCTTC. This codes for CANSFGSRDEQFF. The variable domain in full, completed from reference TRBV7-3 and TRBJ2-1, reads GAGVSQTPSNKVTEKGKYVELRCDPISGHTALYWYRQSLGQGPEFLIYFQGTGAADDSGLPNDRFFAVRPEGSVSTLKIQRTERGDSAVYLCANSFGSRDEQFFGPGTRLTVL.

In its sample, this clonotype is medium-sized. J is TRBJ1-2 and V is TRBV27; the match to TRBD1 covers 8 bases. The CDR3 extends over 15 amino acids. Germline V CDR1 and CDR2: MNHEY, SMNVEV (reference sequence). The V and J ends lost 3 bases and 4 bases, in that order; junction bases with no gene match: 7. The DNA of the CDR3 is TGTGCCAGCAGTTTGGGGACAGGCCCTGCCTATGGCTACACCTTC. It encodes CASSLGTGPAYGYTF.

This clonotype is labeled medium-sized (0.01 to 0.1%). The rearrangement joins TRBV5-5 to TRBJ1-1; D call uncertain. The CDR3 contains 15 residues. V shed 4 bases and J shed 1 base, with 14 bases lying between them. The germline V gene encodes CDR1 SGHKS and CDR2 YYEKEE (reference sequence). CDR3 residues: CASSIGPPGNTEAFF. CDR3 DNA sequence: TGTGCCAGCAGCATTGGACCACCCGGGAACACTGAAGCTTTCTTT.

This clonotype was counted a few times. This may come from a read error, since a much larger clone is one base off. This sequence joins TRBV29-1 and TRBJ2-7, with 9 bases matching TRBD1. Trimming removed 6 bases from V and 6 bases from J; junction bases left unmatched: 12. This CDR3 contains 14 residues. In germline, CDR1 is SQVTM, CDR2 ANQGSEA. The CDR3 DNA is TGCAGCGTGGAGGAGACAGGGGGGTTCACCGAGCAGTACTTC. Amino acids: CSVEETGGFTEQYF.

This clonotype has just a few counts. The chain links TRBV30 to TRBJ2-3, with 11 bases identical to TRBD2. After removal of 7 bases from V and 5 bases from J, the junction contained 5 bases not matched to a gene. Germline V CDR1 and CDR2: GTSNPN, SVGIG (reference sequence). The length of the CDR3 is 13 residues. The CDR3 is CASSSGRLDTQYF. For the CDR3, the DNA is TGTGCCTCCTCTAGCGGGAGGTTAGATACGCAGTATTTT.

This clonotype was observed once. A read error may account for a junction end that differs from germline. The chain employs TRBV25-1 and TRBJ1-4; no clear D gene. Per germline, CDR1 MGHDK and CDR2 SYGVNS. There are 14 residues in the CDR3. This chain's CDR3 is CASSDLEWNEKLLF. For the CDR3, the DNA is TGTGCCAGCAGTGATTTAGAGTGGAATGAAAAACTGCTTTTT.

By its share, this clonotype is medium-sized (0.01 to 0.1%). The CDR3 sequence is CSAREYILHWLTSGPTDTQYF. Here the CDR3 DNA reads TGCAGTGCTAGAGAGTATATCCTTCATTGGTTAACTAGCGGCCCCACAGATACGCAGTATTTT. The chain is built from TRBV20-1 and TRBJ2-3; 8 nucleotides line up with TRBD2. The germline V gene encodes CDR1 DFQATT and CDR2 SNEGSKA (reference sequence). V trimming: 0 bases; J trimming: 2 bases; junction bases outside the gene matches: 22. The CDR3 is made up of 21 amino acids.

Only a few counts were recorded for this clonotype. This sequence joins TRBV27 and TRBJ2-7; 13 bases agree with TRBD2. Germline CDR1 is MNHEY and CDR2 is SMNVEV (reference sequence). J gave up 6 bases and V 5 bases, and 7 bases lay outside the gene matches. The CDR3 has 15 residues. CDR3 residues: CASSPGLAGVREQYF. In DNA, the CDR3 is TGTGCCAGCAGTCCTGGACTAGCGGGAGTTCGCGAGCAGTACTTC.